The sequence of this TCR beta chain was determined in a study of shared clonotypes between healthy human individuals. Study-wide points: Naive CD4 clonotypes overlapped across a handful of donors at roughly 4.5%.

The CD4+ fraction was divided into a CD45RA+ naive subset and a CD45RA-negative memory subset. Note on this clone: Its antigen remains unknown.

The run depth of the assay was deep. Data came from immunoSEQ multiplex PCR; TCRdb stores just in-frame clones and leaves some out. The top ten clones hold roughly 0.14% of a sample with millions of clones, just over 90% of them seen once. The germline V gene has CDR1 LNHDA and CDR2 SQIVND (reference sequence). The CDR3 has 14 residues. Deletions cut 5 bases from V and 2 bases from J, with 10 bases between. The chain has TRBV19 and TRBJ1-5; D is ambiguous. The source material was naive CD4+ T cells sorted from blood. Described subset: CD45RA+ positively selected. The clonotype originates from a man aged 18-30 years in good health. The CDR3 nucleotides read TGTGCCAGTAGTGTTGACACCCGCAATCAGCCCCAGCATTTT. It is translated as CASSVDTRNQPQHF.